These T cell receptor beta chains were read from a single sample in a study of early T cells in non-severe SARS-CoV-2 infection. MiXCR, run by TCRdb on the 5' RACE reads, gives a single entry per CDR3 protein. The table lists 60,000 to 70,000 distinct CDR3 sequences, 9.1% of them singletons. The material sequenced was whole blood. The receptors originated from an adult who was a healthcare worker with PCR-confirmed SARS-CoV-2 infection or an uninfected control (not recorded which). Each CDR3 is given with its conserved first and last residue. The D gene is left open where the match is weak. Not every row has a clone size; where given, it reads once, few, many or a size class.

-	TRBD2	TRBV20-1	TRBJ2-3	CSARDRLAGDTDTQYF	TGCAGTGCTAGAGATAGGCTAGCGGGGGACACAGATACGCAGTATTTT
many	TRBD1	TRBV6-1	TRBJ1-5	CASSVTGDSNQPQHF	TGTGCCAGCAGTGTTACAGGGGATAGCAATCAGCCCCAGCATTTT
-	TRBD1	TRBV5-4	TRBJ2-1	CASSLDRSTYNEQFF	TGTGCCAGCAGTTTGGACAGGAGTACTTACAATGAGCAGTTCTTC
-	-	TRBV25-1	TRBJ2-6	CASSTPGTGANVLTF	TGTGCCAGCAGTACCCCAGGGACTGGGGCCAACGTCCTGACTTTC
many	-	TRBV12-3/TRBV12-4	TRBJ1-5	CASSFSGGGNQPQHF	TGTGCCAGCAGTTTCTCCGGGGGAGGCAATCAGCCCCAGCATTTT
few	-	TRBV5-1	TRBJ2-1	CASSLTAYNEQFF	TGCGCCAGCAGCTTGACGGCCTACAATGAGCAGTTCTTC
-	-	TRBV25-1	TRBJ1-2	CASSAAANYGYTF	TGTGCCAGCAGTGCGGCTGCTAACTATGGCTACACCTTC
-	-	TRBV19	TRBJ2-3	CASSDGGADTQYF	TGTGCCAGTAGTGACGGCGGTGCAGATACGCAGTATTTT
-	-	TRBV20-1	TRBJ2-4	CSAVDRNIQYF	TGCAGTGCGGTCGACAGAAACATTCAGTACTTC
-	-	TRBV7-8	TRBJ2-1	CASSLAGPTYNEQFF	TGTGCCAGCAGCTTAGCGGGTCCCACCTACAATGAGCAGTTCTTC
many	-	TRBV29-1	TRBJ2-3	CSVEDPTATDTQYF	TGCAGCGTTGAAGACCCGACAGCGACTGATACGCAGTATTTT
-	TRBD1	TRBV6-5	TRBJ1-2	CASLSGGDSYLHGYTF	TGTGCCAGCCTTTCAGGGGGCGATAGTTACCTACATGGCTACACCTTC
few	-	TRBV20-1	TRBJ2-1	CSARGGGGSNEQFF	TGCAGTGCTAGGGGGGGAGGCGGTAGCAACGAGCAGTTCTTC
-	TRBD1	TRBV20-1	TRBJ2-2	CSARGTGYGELFF	TGCAGTGCTAGAGGGACAGGGTATGGGGAGCTGTTTTTT
few	-	TRBV7-3	TRBJ2-1	CASSFGGGEQFF	TGTGCCAGCAGCTTCGGGGGAGGTGAGCAGTTCTTC
few	-	TRBV4-3	TRBJ1-4	CASSQEGGGKLFF	TGCGCCAGCAGCCAGGAAGGGGGTGGAAAACTGTTTTTT
few	-	TRBV10-3	TRBJ1-2	CAISESQSFDGYTF	TGTGCCATCAGTGAGTCTCAATCTTTTGATGGCTACACCTTC
-	-	TRBV6-6	TRBJ2-1	CASSYGTYNEQFF	TGTGCCAGCAGTTACGGGACCTACAATGAGCAGTTCTTC
-	TRBD2	TRBV11-1	TRBJ2-6	CASSNPGLASSGANVLTF	TGTGCCAGCAGCAATCCGGGACTAGCATCATCTGGGGCCAACGTCCTGACTTTC
few	-	TRBV3-1	TRBJ2-5	CASSRRMTDQETQYF	TGTGCCAGCAGCCGAAGGATGACAGACCAAGAGACCCAGTACTTC
many	-	TRBV6-4	TRBJ1-2	CASRLLGVSGYGYTF	TGTGCCAGCAGGCTACTGGGGGTCTCTGGCTATGGCTACACCTTC
few	-	TRBV12-3/TRBV12-4	TRBJ1-5	CASSPTGFQPQHF	TGTGCCAGCAGTCCTACAGGGTTTCAGCCCCAGCATTTT
-	-	TRBV5-6	TRBJ1-5	CASSLAQGINQPQHF	TGTGCCAGCAGCTTGGCGCAGGGAATCAATCAGCCCCAGCATTTT
many	TRBD2	TRBV11-2	TRBJ2-1	CASSLSLAAGEQFF	TGTGCCAGCAGCTTAAGCCTAGCGGCGGGTGAGCAGTTCTTC
-	-	TRBV5-4	TRBJ2-3	CASSLDRRTDTQYF	TGTGCCAGCAGCCTGGACAGACGCACAGATACGCAGTATTTT
many	TRBD2	TRBV28	TRBJ2-7	CASSFTRASSGSYEQYF	TGTGCCAGCAGTTTCACGCGTGCCTCTAGCGGGAGCTACGAGCAGTACTTC
many	-	TRBV7-2	TRBJ2-7	CASSRHGTYEQYF	TGTGCCAGCAGCCGGCACGGGACCTACGAGCAGTACTTC
many	-	TRBV12-3/TRBV12-4	TRBJ2-7	CASSLVSPYEQYF	TGTGCCAGCAGTTTAGTTTCGCCCTACGAGCAGTACTTC
many	-	TRBV20-1	TRBJ1-4	CSARDSSNEKLFF	TGCAGTGCCAGGGATAGTTCTAATGAAAAACTGTTTTTT
many	TRBD2	TRBV7-8	TRBJ2-5	CASSQLAVQETQYF	TGTGCCAGCAGCCAACTAGCGGTCCAAGAGACCCAGTACTTC
many	-	TRBV7-9	TRBJ1-6	CASSSQGGNSPLHF	TGTGCCAGCAGCTCGCAGGGAGGTAATTCACCCCTCCACTTT
many	TRBD1	TRBV29-1	TRBJ2-1	CSVLTGGYNEQFF	TGCAGCGTTTTGACAGGGGGCTACAATGAGCAGTTCTTC
-	-	TRBV5-6	TRBJ2-1	CASSTGPNSYNEQFF	TGTGCCAGCAGCACGGGACCGAACTCCTACAATGAGCAGTTCTTC
-	TRBD1	TRBV5-1	TRBJ2-6	CASSRTGTGANVLTF	TGCGCCAGCAGCAGGACAGGGACCGGGGCCAACGTCCTGACTTTC
few	TRBD2	TRBV27	TRBJ2-3	CASSLGRAERVTQYF	TGTGCCAGCAGTTTAGGGAGGGCGGAGAGGGTTACGCAGTATTTT
-	-	TRBV20-1	TRBJ1-1	CSAPGQANTEAFF	TGCAGTGCGCCCGGACAAGCGAACACTGAAGCTTTCTTT
few	-	TRBV7-9	TRBJ2-3	CAIGGLADPHGTQYF	TGTGCCATCGGGGGGCTAGCGGATCCCCACGGTACGCAGTATTTT
-	TRBD2	TRBV20-1	TRBJ2-7	CSARRREGRNEQYF	TGCAGTGCCAGAAGGCGGGAGGGCCGGAACGAGCAGTACTTC
many	-	TRBV7-2	TRBJ1-3	CASSFRNTIYF	TGTGCCAGCAGCTTCAGAAACACCATATATTTT